These 10 T cell receptor beta chains came from one sample sequenced in a study of OX40 agonist ivuxolimab in advanced cancers. Sequencing used immunoSEQ multiplex PCR; TCRdb keeps in-frame clones, though not all of them. The table has about 100,000 clones, approximately 80% seen once; the top ten hold about 5.5%. Source: CD4+ or CD8+ T cells sorted from blood, taken in a trial of the OX40 agonist ivuxolimab. The receptors originated from an adult with an advanced solid tumor such as melanoma, head and neck, liver or kidney cancer.

The J gene is TRBJ1-5, the V gene TRBV7-2; D perhaps matches TRBD1 (6 bases). The CDR3 runs 15 residues. The germline CDR1 and CDR2 sequences are SGHTA and FQGNSA. V was shortened by 3 bases and J by 6 bases, with 15 bases between the two germline ends. CDR3 nucleotide sequence: TGTGCCAGCAGCTTGAGGGCAGGGGTAAGTCAGCCCCAGCATTTT. Translated: CASSLRAGVSQPQHF.

A single count supports this clone. This sequence joins TRBV30 and TRBJ2-3; TRBD2 is a possible D gene (5 bases). Germline V gene data show CDR1 as GTSNPN and CDR2 as SVGIG (reference sequence). This CDR3 comprises 13 residues. Trimming took off 4 bases at V and 4 bases at J, with 12 bases between the two ends. The CDR3 reads CAWNAGWADTQYF. The CDR3 coding sequence is TGTGCCTGGAACGCGGGCTGGGCAGATACGCAGTATTTT.

This clone was picked up one time. The chain has TRBV6-1 and TRBJ2-2, with 9 bases that match TRBD1. This CDR3 spans 15 amino acids. V was pared by 6 bases and J by 2 bases, with 4 bases of the junction left unmatched. CDR1 is MNHNS, CDR2 SASEGT, per germline. The CDR3 nucleotides read TGTGCCAGCAGAGAGGACAGGGGTAACACCGGGGAGCTGTTTTTT. Protein product: CASREDRGNTGELFF.

In its sample, this clone was seen once. The chain couples TRBV11-2 to TRBJ2-1; the match to TRBD2 covers 12 bases. Trimming removed 4 bases from V and 10 bases from J; junction bases left unmatched: 8. The CDR3 is 15 amino acids. The germline V gene encodes CDR1 SGHAT and CDR2 FQNNGV. DNA of the CDR3: TGTGCCAGCAGCTCGCTAGCGGGAGGGCCCCTAGAGCAGTTCTTC. Translation gives CASSSLAGGPLEQFF. Combining the CDR3 with reference TRBV11-2 and TRBJ2-1 gives the whole variable domain EAGVAQSPRYKIIEKRQSVAFWCNPISGHATLYWYQQILGQGPKLLIQFQNNGVVDDSQLPKDRFSAERLKGVDSTLKIQPAKLEDSAVYLCASSSLAGGPLEQFFGPGTRLTVL.

The V gene is TRBV4-3, the J gene TRBJ2-3; 7 bases agree with TRBD2. V lost 0 bases to trimming and J lost 3 bases; unmatched junction nucleotides: 3. CDR3 length: 15 residues. Germline V gene data show CDR1 as LGHNA and CDR2 as YSLEER. CDR3 sequence: CASSQEAGLTDTQYF. CDR3 nucleotides: TGCGCCAGCAGCCAAGAAGCGGGACTTACAGATACGCAGTATTTT.

This clone was seen only a few times. The V gene is TRBV19, the J gene TRBJ1-5; maybe TRBD1 (6 bases). The CDR3 totals 13 residues. Germline V gene sequence: CDR1 LNHDA, CDR2 SQIVND (reference sequence). The germline V and J ends were trimmed by 4 bases and 4 bases, with 8 bases remaining between them. CDR3 coding DNA: TGTGCCAGTAGTAGGACAGCGAATCAGCCCCAGCATTTT. Encoded protein: CASSRTANQPQHF. Using reference TRBV19 and TRBJ1-5 for the parts outside the CDR3, the full variable domain is DGGITQSPKYLFRKEGQNVTLSCEQNLNHDAMYWYRQDPGQGLRLIYYSQIVNDFQKGDIAEGYSVSREKKESFPLTVTSAQKNPTAFYLCASSRTANQPQHFGDGTRLSIL.

The V and J genes are TRBV14 and TRBJ2-1; tentatively, D is TRBD1 (6 bases). Germline CDR1 and CDR2: SGHDN and FVKESK. The CDR3 contains 19 residues. The V end was cut by 0 bases, the J end by 7 bases, with 25 bases between. As DNA, the CDR3 is TGTGCCAGCAGCCAAGAGAAGTATGATAACAGGGCAACCTCGAATGAGCAGTTCTTC. Translated: CASSQEKYDNRATSNEQFF.

The CDR3 loop is CASSTSGGEQFF. CDR3 sequence (DNA): TGTGCCAGCAGCACATCTGGTGGGGAGCAGTTCTTC. The chain couples TRBV7-3 to TRBJ2-1, with D unresolved. The CDR3 extends over 12 amino acids. V was shortened by 5 bases and J by 10 bases, with 12 bases between the two germline ends. Germline V gene data show CDR1 as SGHTA and CDR2 as FQGTGA.

This chain joins TRBV7-9 and TRBJ1-1; D remains unclear. V was pared by 5 bases and J by 8 bases, with 9 bases between. Germline values: CDR1 SEHNR, CDR2 FQNEAQ (reference sequence). This CDR3 spans 11 amino acids. The CDR3 DNA sequence: TGTGCCAGCAGCCTCGGACGGGAAGCTTTCTTT. It yields the protein CASSLGREAFF. Looking up the rest from reference TRBV7-9 and TRBJ1-1 gives the full variable domain: DTGVSQNPRHKITKRGQNVTFRCDPISEHNRLYWYRQTLGQGPEFLTYFQNEAQLEKSRLLSDRFSAERPKGSFSTLEIQRTEQGDSAMYLCASSLGREAFFGQGTRLTVV.

The chain links TRBV4-1 to TRBJ2-7, with D possibly matching TRBD2 (6 bases). CDR3 length equals 15 residues. V lost 3 bases and J lost 3, with 15 bases in between. CDR1 is MGHRA and CDR2 is YSYEKL in the germline V gene. CDR3 sequence reads: CASSQTRGSGYEQYF. Written as DNA, the CDR3 is TGCGCCAGCAGCCAGACCCGAGGTAGCGGCTACGAGCAGTACTTC.